Described below is a single TCR beta chain sequence and its context. This CDR3 contains 17 residues. V lost 3 bases and J lost 7; bases outside the gene matches: 9. Germline assignment: CDR1 SGHAT and CDR2 FQDESV (reference sequence). The record originates from a study of tumor-infiltrating lymphocytes in oesophageal squamous cell carcinoma. TCRdb reanalysed the PCR reads using MiXCR and keeps one entry per CDR3 protein. Of approximately 15,000 distinct CDR3 sequences listed, roughly 50% are singletons. This TCR was sampled from a male donor with esophageal squamous cell carcinoma. Source material: esophageal tumor tissue. The rearrangement joins TRBV11-1 to TRBJ1-4, with 12 bases that match TRBD1. Written as DNA, the CDR3 is TGTGCCAGCAGCTTTTCGACGGGGACAGGGGGCGGTGAAAAACTGTTTTTT. This encodes CASSFSTGTGGGEKLFF.